These 32 T cell receptor beta chains came from one sample sequenced in a study of blood T cell repertoires in COVID-19. Repertoires were generated with immunoSEQ multiplex PCR, while TCRdb's copy carries only in-frame clones and drops some. The top ten hold 2.5% to 4% of the sample, which has around 150,000 clones, 80% to 90% seen once. What was sequenced was peripheral blood. The source of these receptors is a man in his 70s with acute or convalescent COVID-19.

V is TRBV27 and J is TRBJ2-7; tentatively, D is TRBD2 (6 bases). V lost 0 bases to trimming and J lost 4 bases, with 10 bases between them. CDR1 is MNHEY and CDR2 is SMNVEV in the germline V gene (reference sequence). The CDR3 is made up of 14 amino acids. The CDR3 loop reads CASSLSGGLYEQYF. In DNA, the CDR3 is TGTGCCAGCAGTTTATCGGGGGGTTTGTACGAGCAGTACTTC.

The chain is built from TRBV28 and TRBJ1-5; TRBD1 aligns across 7 bases. V dropped 6 bases and J dropped 0; count of bases not matched to a gene: 11. CDR1 is MDHEN and CDR2 is SYDVKM in the germline V gene. This CDR3 has 17 amino acids. The CDR3 sequence: CASSYDFGTASNQPQHF. The DNA of the CDR3 is TGTGCCAGCAGCTACGACTTCGGGACAGCTAGCAATCAGCCCCAGCATTTT.

The chain couples TRBV10-1 to TRBJ1-1, with 10 bases matching TRBD1. The V gene end was trimmed by 7 bases and the J gene end by 1 base; junction bases not matched to a gene: 6. Germline loops: CDR1 WNHNN, CDR2 SYGVQD (reference sequence). CDR3 length: 15 amino acids. CDR3 loop: CASIFWDRGNTEAFF. In DNA, the CDR3 is TGCGCCAGCATTTTTTGGGACAGGGGGAACACTGAAGCTTTCTTT.

The rearrangement uses TRBV19 and TRBJ2-7, with 7 bases fitting TRBD2. Germline V gives CDR1 LNHDA, CDR2 SQIVND (reference sequence). V lost 2 bases, J lost 3 bases, and 7 bases stayed unmatched. This CDR3 region has 15 residues. The CDR3 sequence: CASSIQGGPYYEQYF. The CDR3 DNA sequence: TGTGCCAGTAGTATACAGGGAGGGCCCTACTACGAGCAGTACTTC.

This clone appeared a few times. The rearrangement uses TRBV7-9 and TRBJ2-7; the D is unclear. V lost 1 base and J 2 bases, leaving 6 bases between the germline ends. This CDR3 region has 13 residues. Per the germline V gene, CDR1 is SEHNR and CDR2 is FQNEAQ (reference sequence). The CDR3, as DNA: TGTGCCAGCAGCTTAGGCAGAACCTACGAGCAGTACTTC. Translated: CASSLGRTYEQYF.

The chain links TRBV11-1 to TRBJ2-1; 12 bases match TRBD1. CDR3 length: 19 residues. The J segment lost 2 bases and the V segment lost 0 bases, leaving 8 bases of the junction unmatched. The germline V gene encodes CDR1 SGHAT and CDR2 FQDESV (reference sequence). CDR3 nucleotides: TGTGCCAGCAGCTTAGCTCCGGGACAGGGGGCTAACACCTACAATGAGCAGTTCTTC. Translation gives CASSLAPGQGANTYNEQFF.

The V gene is TRBV5-1, the J gene TRBJ2-1; 11 bases agree with TRBD1. CDR1 and CDR2 from the germline V gene are SGHRS and YFSETQ. The CDR3 runs 16 residues. V shed 0 bases, J shed 6 bases, and the junction held 5 bases outside the gene matches. CDR3 amino acids: CASSLEVGQGVNEQFF. CDR3 DNA: TGCGCCAGCAGCTTGGAAGTGGGACAGGGGGTCAATGAGCAGTTCTTC.

This rearrangement joins TRBV20-1 to TRBJ2-5; tentatively, D is TRBD2 (5 bases). In germline, CDR1 is DFQATT, CDR2 SNEGSKA (reference sequence). Trimming cost V 3 bases and J 5 bases, with 13 bases left between them. This CDR3 contains 13 residues. The DNA of the CDR3 is TGCAGTGCTAGTTTTCTAGCTAGGGAGACCCAGTACTTC. As protein: CSASFLARETQYF.

The V gene is TRBV28, the J gene TRBJ2-6, with 10 bases lining up with TRBD1. Germline values: CDR1 MDHEN, CDR2 SYDVKM. The CDR3 sequence is 16 residues long. The ends lost 6 bases at V and 2 bases at J; junction bases unmatched: 4. The CDR3, as DNA: TGTGCCAGCAGCACTGGGACAGGGGCTGGGGCCAACGTCCTGACTTTC. This codes for CASSTGTGAGANVLTF.

The chain combines TRBV25-1 with TRBJ2-5; D call uncertain. V was clipped by 1 base and J by 2 bases, with 5 bases between them. CDR3 size: 13 residues. Germline V gene sequence: CDR1 MGHDK, CDR2 SYGVNS. The CDR3 nucleotides read TGTGCCAGCAGTGAATTCCCTCAAGAGACCCAGTACTTC. As protein: CASSEFPQETQYF.

This rearrangement joins TRBV27 to TRBJ2-1; 8 bases map to TRBD2. The CDR3 spans 13 residues. The germline V gene has CDR1 MNHEY and CDR2 SMNVEV (reference sequence). V gave up 3 bases and J gave up 9 bases; unmatched junction bases: 4. The CDR3 reads CASSFSSGVEQFF. CDR3 DNA sequence: TGTGCCAGCAGTTTCAGTAGCGGGGTTGAGCAGTTCTTC.

This chain joins TRBV9 and TRBJ2-3, with D tentatively TRBD1 (6 bases). Germline V gene sequence: CDR1 SGDLS, CDR2 YYNGEE. CDR3 length: 13 residues. The V gene lost 2 bases and the J gene lost 4 bases, with 8 bases spanning the gap. CDR3: CASSVGAPDTQYF. The CDR3 DNA reads TGTGCCAGCAGCGTGGGGGCACCAGATACGCAGTATTTT. Full variable domain (missing parts from reference TRBV9 and TRBJ2-3): DSGVTQTPKHLITATGQRVTLRCSPRSGDLSVYWYQQSLDQGLQFLIQYYNGEERAKGNILERFSAQQFPDLHSELNLSSLELGDSALYFCASSVGAPDTQYFGPGTRLTVL.

This clone was detected a few times. The chain has TRBV15 and TRBJ2-2, with 7 bases aligning to TRBD1. The CDR3 has 17 residues. Germline assignment: CDR1 LNHNV and CDR2 YYDKDF (reference sequence). V gave up 0 bases and J gave up 4 bases; unmatched junction bases: 8. The CDR3 DNA reads TGTGCCACCAGCAGAGATAAGAAGGGGGCGTTCACCGGGGAGCTGTTTTTT. Amino acid sequence: CATSRDKKGAFTGELFF. Looking up the rest from reference TRBV15 and TRBJ2-2 gives the full variable domain: DAMVIQNPRYQVTQFGKPVTLSCSQTLNHNVMYWYQQKSSQAPKLLFHYYDKDFNNEADTPDNFQSRRPNTSFCFLDIRSPGLGDTAMYLCATSRDKKGAFTGELFFGEGSRLTVL.

This clone was counted once. This chain links TRBV6-5 with TRBJ2-1, with D possibly matching TRBD2 (6 bases). Trimming left V 2 bases short and J 8 bases short, with 10 bases between. The germline V gene has CDR1 MNHEY and CDR2 SVGAGI. The CDR3 sequence is 13 residues long. This CDR3 reads CASSYRREDEQFF. The DNA of the CDR3 is TGTGCCAGCAGTTACAGGCGGGAAGATGAGCAGTTCTTC.

The chain uses TRBV11-1 and TRBJ2-5; 15 bases line up with TRBD2. The CDR3 runs 14 residues. The germline gives CDR1 SGHAT, CDR2 FQDESV (reference sequence). J gave up 13 bases and V 4 bases, and 7 bases lay outside the gene matches. The CDR3 here is CASSSGLAGGGTYF. CDR3 in DNA: TGTGCCAGCAGCTCGGGACTAGCGGGAGGAGGCACGTACTTC.

The chain carries TRBV6-5 and TRBJ2-1; 10 nucleotides align to TRBD1. Germline V gives CDR1 MNHEY, CDR2 SVGAGI. Trimming took 4 bases from V and 2 from J; bases not matched to a gene: 2. This CDR3 has 15 amino acids. This CDR3 is CASSSTGGPYNEQFF. The CDR3 bases are TGTGCCAGCAGTTCGACAGGGGGCCCCTACAATGAGCAGTTCTTC.

The chain couples TRBV11-1 to TRBJ2-1; 8 nucleotides align to TRBD1. This CDR3 contains 16 residues. CDR1 is SGHAT and CDR2 is FQDESV in the germline V gene (reference sequence). J was trimmed by 3 bases and V by 1 base; bases with no gene match: 5. The CDR3 sequence is CASSLDGQGGYNEQFF. CDR3 sequence (DNA): TGTGCCAGCAGCTTAGACGGACAGGGTGGCTACAATGAGCAGTTCTTC.

The chain uses TRBV11-1 and TRBJ2-1; possibly TRBD2 for D (6 bases). The CDR3 sequence is 15 residues long. Germline assignment: CDR1 SGHAT and CDR2 FQDESV (reference sequence). V lost 2 bases and J lost 2, with 10 bases in between. The CDR3 DNA reads as TGTGCCAGCAGCTTATCGGGGAGGCCCTACAATGAGCAGTTCTTC. As protein: CASSLSGRPYNEQFF.

The chain has TRBV24-1 and TRBJ2-3, with 10 bases that match TRBD2. J gave up 4 bases and V 9 bases, and 9 bases lay outside the gene matches. Germline V gene lookup returns CDR1 KGHDR and CDR2 SFDVKD. The CDR3 contains 15 residues. The CDR3 loop reads CATALTSGEPDTQYF. CDR3 DNA: TGTGCCACCGCCCTTACTAGCGGGGAACCAGATACGCAGTATTTT.

V and J are TRBV29-1 and TRBJ1-2; 7 nucleotides match TRBD1. Germline CDR1 and CDR2: SQVTM and ANQGSEA. The CDR3 spans 14 residues. J lost 7 bases, V lost 2 bases, and 10 bases had no gene match. The CDR3 DNA reads as TGCAGCGTTGAAAATACAGGGGATTTTCGTGGCTACACCTTC. Translating it yields CSVENTGDFRGYTF.

V is TRBV19 and J is TRBJ1-3; D not certain. Germline V gene sequence: CDR1 LNHDA, CDR2 SQIVND (reference sequence). The V end lost 5 bases, the J end lost 4 bases, and 15 bases lay between the germline ends. The CDR3 runs to 15 residues. This chain's CDR3 is CASSQTAAAGNTIYF. The CDR3 DNA reads TGTGCCAGTAGTCAGACGGCGGCGGCGGGAAACACCATATATTTT.

The CDR3 here is CASSLGQNTEAFF. CDR3 coding DNA: TGTGCCAGCAGCCTAGGACAGAACACTGAAGCTTTCTTT. The chain recombines TRBV7-3 with TRBJ1-1, with D maybe TRBD1 (5 bases). The CDR3 sequence is 13 residues long. Deletions cut 5 bases from V and 1 base from J, with 8 bases between. Germline CDR1 SGHTA, CDR2 FQGTGA.

This chain's CDR3 is CASSLRTGSTYEQYF. In DNA form, the CDR3 reads TGTGCCAGCAGCTTACGGACAGGGTCCACCTACGAGCAGTACTTC. The V call is TRBV5-5, the J call TRBJ2-7; 8 nucleotides agree with TRBD1. The CDR3 has 15 residues. Trimming removed 2 bases from V and 2 bases from J; junction bases left unmatched: 6. The germline gives CDR1 SGHKS, CDR2 YYEKEE (reference sequence).

The V call is TRBV6-4, the J call TRBJ1-6; D possibly corresponds to TRBD1 (6 bases). The V and J ends lost 4 bases and 2 bases respectively, with 15 bases between them. The germline V gene encodes CDR1 MRHNA and CDR2 SNTAGT. The CDR3 sequence is 17 residues long. The CDR3 is CASSATRQVPYNSPLHF. The CDR3 bases are TGTGCCAGCAGTGCGACCCGACAGGTCCCCTATAATTCACCCCTCCACTTT.

The V gene is TRBV5-4, the J gene TRBJ2-1, with TRBD2 matching over 13 bases. Germline values: CDR1 SGHNT, CDR2 YYREEE (reference sequence). Trimming at V came to 2 bases and at J to 10 bases, leaving 3 bases not matched to a gene. The CDR3 length is 14 residues. CDR3 sequence (DNA): TGTGCCAGCAGCTTAGGACTAGCGGGAGCAGAGCAGTTCTTC. Translating it yields CASSLGLAGAEQFF.

The V and J genes are TRBV4-3 and TRBJ2-1, with 7 nucleotides matching TRBD2. The CDR3 runs 15 residues. The germline V gene encodes CDR1 LGHNA and CDR2 YSLEER. J gave up 4 bases and V 4 bases, and 7 bases lay outside the gene matches. The CDR3, as DNA: TGCGCCAGCAGCCGGGAGGGGCTGGATTACAATGAGCAGTTCTTC. Its protein is CASSREGLDYNEQFF.

The V gene is TRBV3-1 (or the pseudogene TRBV3-2), the J gene TRBJ2-7, with 8 bases that match TRBD2. The CDR3 spans 15 residues. With V trimmed by 0 bases and J by 4 bases, 5 bases remained unmatched. The germline CDR1 and CDR2 sequences are LGHDT and YNNKEL (reference sequence). The CDR3 DNA sequence: TGTGCCAGCAGCCAAGACCCGGGACTAGTTTACGAGCAGTACTTC. Translated: CASSQDPGLVYEQYF.

J is TRBJ2-3 and V is TRBV4-1; D not resolved. The CDR3 sequence is 14 residues long. Trimming stripped 5 bases from V and 3 bases from J, with 12 bases between. Germline V gives CDR1 MGHRA, CDR2 YSYEKL. CDR3 region: CASSAPPATDTQYF. The CDR3 nucleotides are TGCGCCAGCAGCGCCCCTCCTGCGACAGATACGCAGTATTTT.

CDR3 DNA: TGTGCCAGCAGCGTAGGCGGTCGGTCGGCCCTTTACGAGCAGTACTTC. Its translation is CASSVGGRSALYEQYF. This chain connects TRBV9 to TRBJ2-7, with unresolved D. Germline V gene sequence: CDR1 SGDLS, CDR2 YYNGEE. The CDR3 is 16 residues long. Trimming removed 0 bases at V and 4 bases at J, with 17 bases between.

Here the CDR3 reads CASSGSLAGDGGELFF. CDR3 coding DNA: TGTGCCAGTAGTGGATCACTAGCGGGAGATGGGGGGGAGCTGTTTTTT. This chain links TRBV19 with TRBJ2-2; 11 bases line up with TRBD2. From germline, CDR1 is LNHDA and CDR2 SQIVND (reference sequence). The CDR3 loop spans 16 amino acids. The V segment lost 5 bases and the J segment 8 bases; nucleotides outside the gene matches: 10.

This rearrangement joins TRBV4-2 to TRBJ2-7; 15 bases match TRBD2. Germline lookup yields CDR1 LGHNA and CDR2 YNFKEQ. With V trimmed by 1 base and J by 6 bases, 7 bases remained unmatched. The CDR3 has 17 residues. The CDR3 bases are TGTGCCAGCAGCCAAGTCGGACTAGCGGGAGGGGAGGGCGAGCAGTACTTC. It encodes CASSQVGLAGGEGEQYF.

The rearrangement links TRBV14 to TRBJ2-7; a weak D match, TRBD2 (5 bases). This CDR3 spans 14 amino acids. CDR1 and CDR2 (germline): SGHDN, FVKESK. The V end lost 4 bases, the J end lost 3 bases, and 13 bases lay between the germline ends. The CDR3 sequence is CASSPRVGSYEQYF. The CDR3 DNA reads TGTGCCAGCAGCCCGCGGGTGGGCAGCTACGAGCAGTACTTC.